Shown below are 19 T cell receptor beta chains from a single sample sequenced in a study of OX40 agonist ivuxolimab in advanced cancers. Sequenced by immunoSEQ multiplex PCR; TCRdb stores in-frame clones only, minus some. The sample has almost 70,000 clones; 70% to 90% are singletons. Sequencing was performed on CD4+ or CD8+ T cells sorted from blood, taken in a trial of the OX40 agonist ivuxolimab. Receptor source: an adult with an advanced solid tumor such as melanoma, head and neck, liver or kidney cancer.

This clone was observed a single time. This chain uses TRBV28 with TRBJ1-1; D remains unclear. V was cut by 7 bases and J by 1 base, with 13 bases left in between. This CDR3 region has 14 residues. Germline V lookup: CDR1 MDHEN, CDR2 SYDVKM. Written as DNA, the CDR3 is TGTGCCAGCAAAAAAACGCACCAGAACACTGAAGCTTTCTTT. Protein sequence: CASKKTHQNTEAFF.

The J gene is TRBJ1-5, the V gene TRBV6-1; tentatively, D is TRBD1 (6 bases). Germline CDR1 is MNHNS and CDR2 is SASEGT. Between the trimmed V and J ends, which lost 11 bases and 7 bases, there was a span of 18 bases. The CDR3 totals 13 residues. The CDR3 here is CAGAAGASQPQHF. As DNA, the CDR3 is TGTGCCGGGGCTGCAGGGGCTAGCCAGCCCCAGCATTTT.

As to this clone: The same CDR3 arises from other DNA sequences in this sample as well. This chain links TRBV7-9 with TRBJ1-2; D might be TRBD1 (5 bases). CDR3 length: 13 residues. V lost 4 bases, J lost 4 bases, and 10 bases lay in between. From germline, CDR1 is SEHNR and CDR2 FQNEAQ (reference sequence). The CDR3 coding sequence is TGTGCCAGCAGCTCTCAGGGTGTCTATGGCTACACCTTC. As protein: CASSSQGVYGYTF.

The V gene is TRBV18, the J gene TRBJ1-4; D is ambiguous. The CDR3 loop spans 15 amino acids. V was cut by 0 bases and J by 0 bases, with 5 bases left in between. Germline CDR1 KGHSH, CDR2 LQKENI. CDR3 region: CASSPPSATNEKLFF. The DNA for the CDR3 is TGTGCCAGCTCACCACCGTCGGCAACTAATGAAAAACTGTTTTTT.

This clone was observed once. The gene calls are TRBV5-1 and TRBJ2-3, with 11 bases matching TRBD2. Trimming took 4 bases from V and 4 from J; bases not matched to a gene: 11. This CDR3 region has 17 residues. Germline V gene lookup returns CDR1 SGHRS and CDR2 YFSETQ. The CDR3 DNA reads as TGCGCCAGCAGCCCGCCCGCGGCTAGCGGGGGGCCAGATACGCAGTATTTT. It is translated as CASSPPAASGGPDTQYF.

In this sample, this clone turned up many times. J is TRBJ1-4 and V is TRBV6-1, with D unclear. CDR1 is MNHNS, CDR2 SASEGT, per germline. The CDR3 is 11 amino acids. The V end lost 5 bases, the J end lost 6 bases, and 4 bases lay between the germline ends. The CDR3 nucleotides are TGTGCCAGCAGTCCAGATGAAAAACTGTTTTTT. Translated: CASSPDEKLFF.

The chain employs TRBV7-3 and TRBJ2-7; D is perhaps TRBD1 (6 bases). The CDR3 spans 13 residues. V was pared by 5 bases and J by 5 bases, with 13 bases between. The germline CDR1 and CDR2 sequences are SGHTA and FQGTGA. The CDR3 DNA follows: TGTGCCAGCAGCCCGAGGGGGTCCAACGAGCAGTACTTC. It yields the protein CASSPRGSNEQYF.

This chain connects TRBV5-1 to TRBJ2-1, with TRBD2 matching over 9 bases. Germline CDR1 and CDR2: SGHRS and YFSETQ. The CDR3 is made up of 15 amino acids. V dropped 4 bases and J dropped 6; count of bases not matched to a gene: 8. The CDR3 loop is CASSVAGDLGNEQFF. The CDR3 coding sequence is TGCGCCAGCAGCGTAGCGGGGGACCTCGGCAATGAGCAGTTCTTC.

The chain is built from TRBV7-3 and TRBJ2-7, with 9 nucleotides matching TRBD1. The germline CDR1 and CDR2 sequences are SGHTA and FQGTGA. The junction had 5 bases not matched to a gene; V was cut back by 5 bases and J by 3 bases. The CDR3 is 14 amino acids. The CDR3: CASSVGQGSYEQYF. The DNA of the CDR3 is TGTGCCAGCAGCGTCGGACAGGGGAGCTACGAGCAGTACTTC.

V is TRBV30 and J is TRBJ2-2; D gene unclear. Trimming removed 0 bases from V and 6 bases from J, with 5 bases in between. The CDR3 loop spans 12 amino acids. The V gene's germline CDR1 is GTSNPN and CDR2 SVGIG (reference sequence). CDR3 loop: CAWSVQAGELFF. CDR3 in DNA: TGTGCCTGGAGTGTGCAGGCCGGGGAGCTGTTTTTT.

The V and J genes are TRBV7-2 and TRBJ2-6; 8 nucleotides agree with TRBD1. Germline loops: CDR1 SGHTA, CDR2 FQGNSA. This CDR3 contains 14 residues. V lost 0 bases to trimming and J lost 12 bases; unmatched junction nucleotides: 4. The CDR3 sequence: CASSLALQGGVLTF. CDR3 bases: TGTGCCAGCAGCTTAGCGCTACAGGGGGGCGTCCTGACTTTC.

The V call is TRBV19, the J call TRBJ1-5; 7 positions match TRBD1. Germline lookup yields CDR1 LNHDA and CDR2 SQIVND (reference sequence). J was trimmed by 11 bases and V by 2 bases; bases with no gene match: 6. The CDR3 spans 13 residues. As DNA, the CDR3 is TGTGCCAGTAGTATATCCAGGGGGGAAGCCCAGCATTTT. As protein: CASSISRGEAQHF.

V and J are TRBV6-6 and TRBJ2-7; the D gene is possibly TRBD1 (6 bases). CDR3 length: 12 residues. The V end lost 7 bases, the J end lost 5 bases, and 12 bases lay between the germline ends. CDR1 MNHNY and CDR2 SVGAGI come from the germline V gene (reference sequence). The chain's CDR3 is CASTYRDNEQYF. The CDR3 DNA reads as TGTGCCAGCACGTACAGGGACAACGAGCAGTACTTC.

The gene calls are TRBV10-3 and TRBJ1-6; D ambiguous. The V gene lost 2 bases and the J gene lost 1 base, with 3 bases spanning the gap. Germline V gene data show CDR1 as ENHRY and CDR2 as SYGVKD. This CDR3 has 14 residues. The CDR3 DNA reads TGTGCCATCAGTGAGGCGTCCTATAATTCACCCCTCCACTTT. Translating gives CAISEASYNSPLHF.

This sequence joins TRBV5-4 and TRBJ2-7, with 9 bases lining up with TRBD1. The CDR3 spans 14 residues. Trimming at V came to 3 bases and at J to 6 bases, leaving 7 bases not matched to a gene. In germline, CDR1 is SGHNT, CDR2 YYREEE (reference sequence). CDR3 residues: CASSSRDRVREQYF. DNA of the CDR3: TGTGCCAGCAGCTCCCGGGACAGGGTTCGCGAGCAGTACTTC.

J is TRBJ1-2 and V is TRBV6-5; D might be TRBD1 (5 bases). In germline, CDR1 is MNHEY, CDR2 SVGAGI. The CDR3 runs to 12 residues. The V end was cut by 4 bases, the J end by 8 bases, with 11 bases between. DNA of the CDR3: TGTGCCAGCAGTTTTTCCAGGGCCGGCTACACCTTC. As protein: CASSFSRAGYTF.

CDR3 in DNA: TGTGCCAGCAGCTCTCACTTCGAGCAGTACTTC. This codes for CASSSHFEQYF. The rearrangement links TRBV11-3 to TRBJ2-7; D uncertain. Germline V gene sequence: CDR1 SGHNT, CDR2 YENEEA. Trimming pared 4 bases from V and 6 bases from J, leaving 7 bases between. This CDR3 region has 11 residues.

The rearrangement joins TRBV28 to TRBJ1-1; D is ambiguous. There are 14 residues in the CDR3. V lost 5 bases and J lost 8, with 18 bases in between. Germline V CDR1 and CDR2: MDHEN, SYDVKM. The CDR3 region has the DNA TGTGCCAGCAGTCCAAGGGAGGGTTTCAGGGAAGCTTTCTTT. It is translated as CASSPREGFREAFF.

The J gene is TRBJ2-2, the V gene TRBV11-2, with D possibly called TRBD1 or TRBD2 (5 bases each). V shed 6 bases and J shed 3 bases, with 20 bases lying between them. In germline, CDR1 is SGHAT, CDR2 FQNNGV. The CDR3 runs 17 residues. CDR3 sequence reads: CASSPLSGDLYTGELFF. CDR3 coding DNA: TGTGCCAGCAGTCCACTTTCCGGGGACCTCTACACCGGGGAGCTGTTTTTT. Based on the CDR3 plus reference TRBV11-2 and TRBJ2-2, the full variable domain is EAGVAQSPRYKIIEKRQSVAFWCNPISGHATLYWYQQILGQGPKLLIQFQNNGVVDDSQLPKDRFSAERLKGVDSTLKIQPAKLEDSAVYLCASSPLSGDLYTGELFFGEGSRLTVL.